The entry below describes one T cell receptor (beta chain). What antigen it recognizes has not been identified. Base qualities are not provided; no much larger clone lies one nucleotide away. These data belong to a study of blood T cell repertoires in COVID-19 (dated by TCRdb to 2018 to 2021). Concerning the study at large: Samples from collaborators originated in the United States, Italy and Spain and spanned both the acute and convalescent phases of COVID-19. The samples were drawn from two sources: the first 160 participants of the ongoing ImmuneRACE study, and 1,254 subjects contributed by 6 global collaborators. HLA class I and class II types, where available, came from metadata supplied by the sample provider rather than from assay-based typing. The material from the prospective study consisted of cDNA or gDNA derived from T cells, B-cell-depleted T cells, or PBMCs. Nearly every sample came with metadata listing a de-identified subject ID, COVID-19 status, age in years and sex. The repertoires were released in a freely available public database intended as a resource for research on the immune response to SARS-CoV-2. Deeply sampled blood TCRbeta repertoires from subjects exposed to, actively infected with, or recovered from COVID-19 were included in the dataset. Beyond this particular receptor, the publication reports: How much clinical and demographic metadata was included differed by source and by participant, and the metadata was provided uncurated.

In the prospective study, participants were roughly 18 to 100 years old, resided in under 30 geographic areas of the United States, and were enrolled through a virtual design. In the prospective study, cohorts were assigned on the basis of participant-reported clinical history obtained from a screening survey and a study questionnaire. For ImmuneRACE Cohort 3, a participant was defined as recovered based on two consecutive negative NP/OP PCR tests, clearance by a healthcare professional, or resolution of symptoms. Mobile phlebotomists in the prospective study collected whole blood, serum and a nasopharyngeal or oropharyngeal swab from every participant. Prospective study participants could optionally give additional blood draws and questionnaires over an approximately 2-month period. Before DNA extraction, blood samples from the prospective study were shipped at room temperature or frozen. The immunoSEQ Assay, a bias-controlled multiplex PCR, was used to amplify TCRbeta CDR3 regions from genomic DNA. Per the original workflow: Nucleated cell counts per sample were estimated from amplification of reference gene primers within the assay. To quantify the absolute abundance of each unique TCRbeta CDR3 rearrangement, sequence reads were collapsed and filtered. For each sample, productive Simpson clonality was calculated as the square root of Simpson's diversity index across productive rearrangements. TCRdb retrieved this table from immuneACCESS and kept in-frame rearrangements only. Not all clones are present; in checked studies, unresolved V genes account for under half, and no reason is known for the remainder. V, J and clone size derive from that table, while D and trimming were established from the DNA sequence. This sample holds some 120,000 clones; roughly four fifths were observed only once. 18% of the sample goes to the ten largest clones.

This TCR was sampled from a man aged 30-40 years who had recovered from COVID-19. The sample comprised PBMCs or T cells enriched from blood (not recorded which).

The CDR3 protein: CASSPQTSGITDTQYF. The DNA sequence reads TGTGCCAGCAGCCCTCAGACTAGCGGGATCACAGATACGCAGTATTTT. The sequence joins TRBV3-1 (or the pseudogene TRBV3-2) to TRBJ2-3; 11 central bases correspond to TRBD2. Including the terminal cysteine and phenylalanine, the CDR3 comprises 16 residues. The DNA shown is the 48-base CDR3, in frame from base 1. For CDR1 and CDR2, the germline V gene (reference sequence) lists LGHDT and YNNKEL. Here V drops 4 bases and J drops 2 bases, and the junction holds 5 bases not matched to any gene.